This T cell receptor beta chain appears in the sequencing data of a study of blood T cells in healthy people across ages. The study, taken as a whole, reports: It was the long-lived donors that had more naive CD4+ cells and higher diversity than aged donors.

This clonotype has ten or more counts. As yet, its antigen is unknown. The authors ran a second PCR of roughly 6 to 12 cycles using a sample-barcoded 5' primer and a J-beta primer mix. TCRdb analysed the 5' RACE reads with MiXCR anew, one entry per CDR3 protein. This table has 800,000 to 950,000 distinct CDR3 sequences, just under 30% appearing once. The CDR3 length is 12 residues. Germline CDR1 and CDR2: SQVTM and ANQGSEA. Between the trimmed V and J ends, which lost 0 bases and 5 bases, there was a span of 7 bases. In addition, the sample was reused for a study of T cells of mothers and their children.

Sequenced input: blood. The gene calls are TRBV29-1 and TRBJ1-1, with D hard to call. This clonotype was sampled from a woman aged 35 to 49 in good health. The CDR3 protein is CSVEEEWTEAFF. CDR3 sequence (DNA): TGCAGCGTTGAAGAAGAGTGGACTGAAGCTTTCTTT.